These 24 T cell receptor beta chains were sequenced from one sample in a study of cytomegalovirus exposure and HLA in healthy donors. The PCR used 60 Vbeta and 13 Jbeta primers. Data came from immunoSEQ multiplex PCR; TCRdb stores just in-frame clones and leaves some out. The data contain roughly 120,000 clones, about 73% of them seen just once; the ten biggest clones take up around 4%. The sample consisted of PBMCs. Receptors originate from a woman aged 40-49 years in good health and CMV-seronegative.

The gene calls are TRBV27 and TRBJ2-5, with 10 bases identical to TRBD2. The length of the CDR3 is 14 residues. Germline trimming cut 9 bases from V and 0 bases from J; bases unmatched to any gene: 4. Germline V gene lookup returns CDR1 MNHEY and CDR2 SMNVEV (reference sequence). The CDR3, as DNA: TGTGCCAGTAGCCTAGCGGGGGACCAAGAGACCCAGTACTTC. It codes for CASSLAGDQETQYF.

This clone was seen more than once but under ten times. CDR3 loop: CSVLVGGPTGELFF. CDR3 coding DNA: TGCAGCGTTTTGGTGGGAGGACCCACCGGGGAGCTGTTTTTT. V and J are TRBV29-1 and TRBJ2-2; D is perhaps TRBD2 (6 bases). This CDR3 is 14 amino acids long. V lost 5 bases and J lost 4, with 14 bases in between. Germline CDR1 and CDR2: SQVTM and ANQGSEA.

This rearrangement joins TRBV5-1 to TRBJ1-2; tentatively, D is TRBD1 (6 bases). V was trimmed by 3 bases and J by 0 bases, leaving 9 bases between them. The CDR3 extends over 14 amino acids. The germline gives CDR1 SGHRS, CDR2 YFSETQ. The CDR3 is CASSSGTTNYGYTF. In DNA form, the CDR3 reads TGCGCCAGCAGCTCCGGGACAACTAACTATGGCTACACCTTC.

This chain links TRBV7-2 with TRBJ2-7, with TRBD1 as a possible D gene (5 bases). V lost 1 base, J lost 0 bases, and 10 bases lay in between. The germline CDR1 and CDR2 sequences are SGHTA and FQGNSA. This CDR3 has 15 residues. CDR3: CASSLGRVSSYEQYF. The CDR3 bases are TGTGCCAGCAGCTTAGGCAGGGTTAGCTCCTACGAGCAGTACTTC.

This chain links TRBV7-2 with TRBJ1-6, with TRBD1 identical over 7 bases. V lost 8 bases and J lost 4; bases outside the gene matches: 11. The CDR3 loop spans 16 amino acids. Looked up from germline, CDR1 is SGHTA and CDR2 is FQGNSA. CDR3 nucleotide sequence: TGTGCCAGCCGACAGGGCGTCATGGAGTATAATTCACCCCTCCACTTT. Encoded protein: CASRQGVMEYNSPLHF.

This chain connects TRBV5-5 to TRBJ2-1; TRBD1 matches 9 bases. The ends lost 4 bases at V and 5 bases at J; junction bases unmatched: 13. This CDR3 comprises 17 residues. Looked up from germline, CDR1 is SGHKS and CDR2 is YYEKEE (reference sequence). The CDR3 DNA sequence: TGTGCCAGCAGCAGACGAGTTGGGACAGGGCGGGACAATGAGCAGTTCTTC. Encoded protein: CASSRRVGTGRDNEQFF.

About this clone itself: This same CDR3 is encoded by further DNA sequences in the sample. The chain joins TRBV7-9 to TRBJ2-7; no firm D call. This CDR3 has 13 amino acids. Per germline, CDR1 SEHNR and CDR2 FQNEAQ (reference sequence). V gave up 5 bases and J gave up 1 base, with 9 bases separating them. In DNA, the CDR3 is TGTGCCAGCAGCCCACAGATTTCCTACGAGCAGTACTTC. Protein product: CASSPQISYEQYF.

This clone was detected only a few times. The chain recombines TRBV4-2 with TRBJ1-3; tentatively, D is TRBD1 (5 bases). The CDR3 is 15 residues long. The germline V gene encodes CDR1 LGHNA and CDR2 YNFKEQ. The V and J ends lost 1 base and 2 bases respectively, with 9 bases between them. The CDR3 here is CASSQGGGAGNTIYF. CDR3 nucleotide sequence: TGTGCCAGCAGCCAAGGGGGAGGGGCTGGAAACACCATATATTTT.

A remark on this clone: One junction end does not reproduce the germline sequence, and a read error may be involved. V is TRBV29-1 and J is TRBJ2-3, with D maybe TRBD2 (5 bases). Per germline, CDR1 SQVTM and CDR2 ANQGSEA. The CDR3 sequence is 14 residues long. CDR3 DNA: TGCAGCGTTGATGAAGCGGCGAACACAGATGCGCAGTATTTT. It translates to CSVDEAANTDAQYF.

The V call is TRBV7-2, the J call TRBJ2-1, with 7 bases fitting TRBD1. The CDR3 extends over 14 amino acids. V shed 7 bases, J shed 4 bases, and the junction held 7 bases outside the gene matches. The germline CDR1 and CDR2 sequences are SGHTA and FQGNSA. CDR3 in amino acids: CASTSPGQYNEQFF. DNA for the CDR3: TGTGCCAGCACCTCCCCGGGACAGTACAATGAGCAGTTCTTC.

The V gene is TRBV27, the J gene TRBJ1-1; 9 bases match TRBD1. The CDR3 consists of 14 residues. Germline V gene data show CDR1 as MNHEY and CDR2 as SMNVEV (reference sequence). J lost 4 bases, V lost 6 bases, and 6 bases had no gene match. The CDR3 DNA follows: TGTGCCAGCAGCTACAGGGGGCGCGGCACTGAAGCTTTCTTT. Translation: CASSYRGRGTEAFF.

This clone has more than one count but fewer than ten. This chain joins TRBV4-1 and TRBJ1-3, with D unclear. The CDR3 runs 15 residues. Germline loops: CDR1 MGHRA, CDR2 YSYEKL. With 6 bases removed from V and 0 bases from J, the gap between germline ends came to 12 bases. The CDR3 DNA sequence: TGCGCCAGCAGTCGTCCGGGATCCTCTGGAAACACCATATATTTT. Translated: CASSRPGSSGNTIYF.

CDR3 coding DNA: TGTGCCAGCAGCTTAAGTGGCGCGGCCCGCAATGAGCAGTTCTTC. Protein product: CASSLSGAARNEQFF. The chain links TRBV7-9 to TRBJ2-1, with D unresolved. V gave up 2 bases and J gave up 6 bases, with 14 bases separating them. Germline assignment: CDR1 SEHNR and CDR2 FQNEAQ (reference sequence). This CDR3 has 15 amino acids.

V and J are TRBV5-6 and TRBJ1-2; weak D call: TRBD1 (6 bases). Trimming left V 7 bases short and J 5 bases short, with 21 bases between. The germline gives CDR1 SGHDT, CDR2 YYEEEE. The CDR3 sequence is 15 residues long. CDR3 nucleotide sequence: TGTGCCAGCGCCCCGCCGGACAGACAAATGTATGGCTACACCTTC. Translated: CASAPPDRQMYGYTF. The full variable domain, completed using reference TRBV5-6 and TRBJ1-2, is DAGVTQSPTHLIKTRGQQVTLRCSPKSGHDTVSWYQQALGQGPQFIFQYYEEEERQRGNFPDRFSGHQFPNYSSELNVNALLLGDSALYLCASAPPDRQMYGYTFGSGTRLTVV.

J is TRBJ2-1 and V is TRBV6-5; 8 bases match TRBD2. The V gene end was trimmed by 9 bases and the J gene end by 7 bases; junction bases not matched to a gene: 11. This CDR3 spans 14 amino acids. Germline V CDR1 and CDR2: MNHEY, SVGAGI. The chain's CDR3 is CASTRAGAWNEQFF. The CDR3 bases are TGTGCCAGTACCCGAGCGGGGGCCTGGAATGAGCAGTTCTTC.

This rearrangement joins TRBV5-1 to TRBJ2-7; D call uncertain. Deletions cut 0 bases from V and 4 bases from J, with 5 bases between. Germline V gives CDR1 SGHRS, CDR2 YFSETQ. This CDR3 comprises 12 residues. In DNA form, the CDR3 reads TGCGCCAGCAGCTTGGGTCAATACGAGCAGTACTTC. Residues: CASSLGQYEQYF.

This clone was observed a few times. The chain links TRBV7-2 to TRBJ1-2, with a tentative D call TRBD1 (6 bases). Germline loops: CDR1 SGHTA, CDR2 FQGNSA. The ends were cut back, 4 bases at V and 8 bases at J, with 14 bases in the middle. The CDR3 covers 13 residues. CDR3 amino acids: CASSYRAGRGYTF. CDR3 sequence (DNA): TGTGCCAGCAGCTACAGGGCAGGGCGCGGCTACACCTTC.

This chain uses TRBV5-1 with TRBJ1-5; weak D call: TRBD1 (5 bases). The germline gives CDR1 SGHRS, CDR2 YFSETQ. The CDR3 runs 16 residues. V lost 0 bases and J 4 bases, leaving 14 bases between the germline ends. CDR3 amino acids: CASSLAPGGGNQPQHF. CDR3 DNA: TGCGCCAGCAGCTTGGCCCCGGGCGGGGGTAATCAGCCCCAGCATTTT.

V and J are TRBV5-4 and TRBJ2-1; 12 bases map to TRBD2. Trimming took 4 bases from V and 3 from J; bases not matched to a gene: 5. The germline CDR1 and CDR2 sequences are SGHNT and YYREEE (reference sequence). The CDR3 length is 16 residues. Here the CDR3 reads CASSQRTSGVYNEQFF. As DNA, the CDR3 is TGTGCCAGCAGCCAGCGGACTAGCGGGGTCTACAATGAGCAGTTCTTC.

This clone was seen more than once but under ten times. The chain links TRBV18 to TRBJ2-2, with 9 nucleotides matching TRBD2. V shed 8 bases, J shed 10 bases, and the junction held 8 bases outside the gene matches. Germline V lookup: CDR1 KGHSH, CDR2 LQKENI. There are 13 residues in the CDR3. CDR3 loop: CASHPGLALELFF. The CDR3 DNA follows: TGTGCCAGCCATCCGGGACTAGCTTTGGAGCTGTTTTTT.

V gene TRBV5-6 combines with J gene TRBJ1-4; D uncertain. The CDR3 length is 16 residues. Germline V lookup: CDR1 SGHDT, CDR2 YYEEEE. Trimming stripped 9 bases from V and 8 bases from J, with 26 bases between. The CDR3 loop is CATQQMSTHQEEKLFF. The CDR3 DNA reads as TGTGCCACCCAACAGATGTCGACACACCAAGAGGAAAAACTGTTTTTT.

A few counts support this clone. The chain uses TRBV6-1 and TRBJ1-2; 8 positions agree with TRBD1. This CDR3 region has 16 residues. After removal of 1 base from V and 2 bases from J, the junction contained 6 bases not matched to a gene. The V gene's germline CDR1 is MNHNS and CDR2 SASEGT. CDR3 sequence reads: CASSEVEDRANYGYTF. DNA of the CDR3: TGTGCCAGCAGTGAAGTCGAGGACAGGGCCAACTATGGCTACACCTTC.

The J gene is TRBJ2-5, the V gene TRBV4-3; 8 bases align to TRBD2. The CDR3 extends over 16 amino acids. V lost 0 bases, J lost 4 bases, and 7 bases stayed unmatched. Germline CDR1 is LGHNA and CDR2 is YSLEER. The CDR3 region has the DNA TGCGCCAGCAGCCAAGAACCAGCGGGGGAGTTAGAGACCCAGTACTTC. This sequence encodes CASSQEPAGELETQYF.

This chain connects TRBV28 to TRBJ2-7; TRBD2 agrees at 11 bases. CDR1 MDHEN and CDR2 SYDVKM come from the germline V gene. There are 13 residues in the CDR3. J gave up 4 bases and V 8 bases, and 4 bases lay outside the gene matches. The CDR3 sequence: CASEGTSGYEQYF. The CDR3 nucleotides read TGTGCCAGCGAGGGGACTAGCGGTTACGAGCAGTACTTC. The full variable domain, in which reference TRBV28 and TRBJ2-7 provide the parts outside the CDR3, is DVKVTQSSRYLVKRTGEKVFLECVQDMDHENMFWYRQDPGLGLRLIYFSYDVKMKEKGDIPEGYSVSREKKERFSLILESASTNQTSMYLCASEGTSGYEQYFGPGTRLTVT.